Here is one TCR beta chain with its context. The antigen is unknown. TCRdb passed the RACE reads through MiXCR, listing each CDR3 protein once. The table has approximately 79,000 distinct CDR3 sequences, 8.5% seen once. The data belong to a study of human T cells and chemical hapten exposure. The wider study: Each patch test put 0.01% DPC on the upper back, and results were read at 6 days. Patients, chiefly female, had alopecia areata, totalis or universalis.

Time point indicated: pre-sensitization, week 0. Treatment meaning: therapeutic diphenylcyclopropenone sensitization with weekly scalp DPC. Donors were 18 to 70-year-old alopecia patients suitable for DPC. The CDR3 contains 13 residues. Germline CDR1 and CDR2: GTSNPN and SVGIG (reference sequence). V lost 2 bases to trimming and J lost 2 bases, with 10 bases between them. Study results and limitations: Donors in the study had alopecia, meaning their immune response may differ from healthy people's.

The sample was whole blood, taken in connection with sensitization to the hapten diphenylcyclopropenone (DPC). This sequence was found in a man aged 35-49 years with alopecia areata. Some clones in this sample may be carry-over from other donors' samples. The chain joins TRBV30 to TRBJ2-7; no firm D call. The CDR3 is CAWSLEGPYEQYF. In nucleotides, the CDR3 is TGTGCCTGGAGTCTTGAAGGGCCCTACGAGCAGTACTTC.